This T cell receptor (beta chain) is from a study of spatial heterogeneity in lung cancer. For the study at large: More than eight raw reads, on average, carried each unique TCR and UMI combination.

Described time point: blood at routine non-recurrence follow-up after resection. Whole RNA from tumor, nontumor lung or frozen PBMC was sequenced unsorted. Every molecule of TCR cDNA had its own unique molecular identifier. MiXCR, run by TCRdb on the 5' RACE reads, gives a single entry per CDR3 protein. The data hold some 120,000 distinct CDR3 sequences, with 10% to 15% observed a single time. CDR3 length: 15 residues. V was pared by 5 bases and J by 6 bases, with 6 bases of the junction left unmatched. Germline V gene data show CDR1 as LGHDT and CDR2 as YNNKEL (reference sequence). This clonotype was picked up a small number of times.

V usage is TRBV3-1 and J usage is TRBJ1-6; 8 bases line up with TRBD1. This clonotype was obtained from a male donor with early-stage non-small cell lung cancer. This specimen was PBMCs, taken at follow-up. The CDR3 region has the DNA TGTGCCAGCAGCATCGGGACAGGTTTTAATTCACCCCTCCACTTT. Amino acids: CASSIGTGFNSPLHF.